A selection of T cell receptor beta chains follows, all from one sample in a study of cytomegalovirus exposure and HLA in healthy donors. TCRdb's copy holds only in-frame clones and misses some; the assay was immunoSEQ multiplex PCR. The sample includes some 190,000 clones, about three quarters of them seen just once. The sequenced sample was PBMCs. These receptors all come from a young man in good health and CMV-seronegative. Each CDR3 is given with its conserved first and last residue. A D gene is named only where the DNA matches it firmly. Expanded clones are given a class, and other clones once, few, many or no size at all.

j_gene: TRBJ1-2; d_gene: TRBD1; abundance: NA; v_gene: TRBV11-2; CDR3nt: TGTGCCAGCAGCCCGGACAGGGGTTATGGCTACACCTTC; CDR3aa: CASSPDRGYGYTF
j_gene: TRBJ2-3; d_gene: TRBD2; abundance: NA; v_gene: TRBV28; CDR3nt: TGTGCCAGCAGTTTATTTAGACTAGCGGGGAAGAGCACAGATACGCAGTATTTT; CDR3aa: CASSLFRLAGKSTDTQYF
j_gene: TRBJ2-5; d_gene: TRBD2; abundance: NA; v_gene: TRBV7-2; CDR3nt: TGTGCCAGCAGCTTAGCACGGGCGGGGGGTCACGAGACCCAGTACTTC; CDR3aa: CASSLARAGGHETQYF
j_gene: TRBJ1-5; d_gene: NA; abundance: NA; v_gene: TRBV30; CDR3nt: TGTGCCTGGAGTGTACTAGGTCAGCCCCAGCATTTT; CDR3aa: CAWSVLGQPQHF
j_gene: TRBJ2-2; d_gene: NA; abundance: once; v_gene: TRBV9; CDR3nt: TGTGCCAGCAGCGTAGACCCGGCGGCGAGGGAGCTGTTTTTT; CDR3aa: CASSVDPAARELFF
j_gene: TRBJ2-1; d_gene: NA; abundance: NA; v_gene: TRBV11-3; CDR3nt: TGTGCCAGCAGCTTCGGACTTTCGGGCAATGAGCAGTTCTTC; CDR3aa: CASSFGLSGNEQFF
j_gene: TRBJ2-2; d_gene: NA; abundance: NA; v_gene: TRBV30; CDR3nt: TGTGCCTGGAGTTCTAATGGAGGCCGGGAGCTGTTTTTT; CDR3aa: CAWSSNGGRELFF
j_gene: TRBJ1-4; d_gene: NA; abundance: NA; v_gene: TRBV30; CDR3nt: TGTGCCTGGAGTGTAGTGGAGGCAACTAATGAAAAACTGTTTTTT; CDR3aa: CAWSVVEATNEKLFF
j_gene: TRBJ2-7; d_gene: NA; abundance: NA; v_gene: TRBV12-5; CDR3nt: TGTGCTAGTGGTTTGAGTAGTTCCTACGAGCAGTACTTC; CDR3aa: CASGLSSSYEQYF
j_gene: TRBJ1-2; d_gene: NA; abundance: NA; v_gene: TRBV5-6; CDR3nt: TGTGCCAGCAGCTTGGTCCGGGTATCGGTGTCAGGGGGCTACACCTTC; CDR3aa: CASSLVRVSVSGGYTF
j_gene: TRBJ2-2; d_gene: TRBD1; abundance: NA; v_gene: TRBV7-2; CDR3nt: TGTGCCAGCAGCCCATGGACAGGGCTAATTAGGGGGGAGCTGTTTTTT; CDR3aa: CASSPWTGLIRGELFF
j_gene: TRBJ1-3; d_gene: NA; abundance: NA; v_gene: TRBV7-2; CDR3nt: TGTGCCAGCAGCCGCGGACAGTACCTCTCTGGAAACACCATATATTTT; CDR3aa: CASSRGQYLSGNTIYF
j_gene: TRBJ1-5; d_gene: TRBD1; abundance: few; v_gene: TRBV18; CDR3nt: TGTGCCAGCTCACCGACAGGGGGCTACAATCAGCCCCAGCATTTT; CDR3aa: CASSPTGGYNQPQHF
j_gene: TRBJ2-1; d_gene: TRBD2; abundance: NA; v_gene: TRBV9; CDR3nt: TGTGCCAGCAGCACACCGACTAGCCCCAATGAGCAGTTCTTC; CDR3aa: CASSTPTSPNEQFF
j_gene: TRBJ2-3; d_gene: NA; abundance: NA; v_gene: TRBV7-2; CDR3nt: TGTGCCAGCAGCTTAGGGGGGGCAGATACGCAGTATTTT; CDR3aa: CASSLGGADTQYF
j_gene: TRBJ2-7; d_gene: TRBD2; abundance: once; v_gene: TRBV5-1; CDR3nt: TGCGCCAGCAGCCACGATAGCGGGGGTGCTACCTTCGAGCAGTACTTC; CDR3aa: CASSHDSGGATFEQYF
j_gene: TRBJ2-7; d_gene: NA; abundance: NA; v_gene: TRBV21-1; CDR3nt: TGTGCCGCTACCCGCGGGGAAGACTACGAGCAGTACTTC; CDR3aa: CAATRGEDYEQYF
j_gene: TRBJ1-4; d_gene: TRBD1; abundance: few; v_gene: TRBV15; CDR3nt: TGTGCCACCAGCAATCAGGGGGGTAATGAAAAACTGTTTTTT; CDR3aa: CATSNQGGNEKLFF
j_gene: TRBJ1-1; d_gene: TRBD1; abundance: NA; v_gene: TRBV2; CDR3nt: TGTGCCAGCAGTGGGATTCGGGACAGGGGTGGGCAATGGTCTGAAGCTTTCTTT; CDR3aa: CASSGIRDRGGQWSEAFF
j_gene: TRBJ2-7; d_gene: NA; abundance: NA; v_gene: TRBV9; CDR3nt: TGTGCCAGCAGCGTATATCCGCAGGGGACAAACGAGCAGTACTTC; CDR3aa: CASSVYPQGTNEQYF
j_gene: TRBJ2-6; d_gene: NA; abundance: NA; v_gene: TRBV27; CDR3nt: TGTGCCAGCAGTTTCCTTGCCGAGTCTGGGGCCAACGTCCTGACTTTC; CDR3aa: CASSFLAESGANVLTF
j_gene: TRBJ1-4; d_gene: TRBD1; abundance: NA; v_gene: TRBV7-9; CDR3nt: TGTGCCAGCAGCTTAGGGGACAGGCGGTCGAATGAAAAACTGTTTTTT; CDR3aa: CASSLGDRRSNEKLFF
j_gene: TRBJ1-1; d_gene: NA; abundance: NA; v_gene: TRBV20-1; CDR3nt: TGCAGTGCTAGTAAACAGGAAGCTTTCTTT; CDR3aa: CSASKQEAFF
j_gene: TRBJ2-1; d_gene: NA; abundance: NA; v_gene: TRBV9; CDR3nt: TGTGCCAGCAGCGCGACAACGAACTCCTACAATGAGCAGTTCTTC; CDR3aa: CASSATTNSYNEQFF
j_gene: TRBJ1-1; d_gene: NA; abundance: NA; v_gene: TRBV4-1; CDR3nt: TGCGCCAGCAGCCAAGTTAGGAACACTGAAGCTTTCTTT; CDR3aa: CASSQVRNTEAFF
j_gene: TRBJ1-1; d_gene: NA; abundance: NA; v_gene: TRBV5-8; CDR3nt: TGTGCCAGCAGCTTGGAACGGTGGACTGAAGCTTTCTTT; CDR3aa: CASSLERWTEAFF